The 19 T cell receptor beta chains below all came from one sample that was sequenced in a study of cytomegalovirus exposure and HLA in healthy donors. A multiplex PCR was run with 60 Vbeta primers and 13 Jbeta primers. TCRdb keeps only in-frame clones here, not all; method: immunoSEQ multiplex PCR. The sample yields 100,000 to 150,000 clones, just under 75% seen once. Sequenced input: PBMCs. Receptors originate from a man aged 40-50 years in good health and CMV-seropositive.

This chain joins TRBV28 and TRBJ1-5; perhaps TRBD1 as D (6 bases). In germline, CDR1 is MDHEN, CDR2 SYDVKM. Trimming took 7 bases from V and 4 from J, leaving 14 bases between them. CDR3 length equals 14 residues. CDR3 residues: CASNPTGANQPQHF. As DNA, the CDR3 is TGTGCCAGCAACCCGACAGGAGCTAATCAGCCCCAGCATTTT. The full variable domain, with the rest looked up from reference TRBV28 and TRBJ1-5, is DVKVTQSSRYLVKRTGEKVFLECVQDMDHENMFWYRQDPGLGLRLIYFSYDVKMKEKGDIPEGYSVSREKKERFSLILESASTNQTSMYLCASNPTGANQPQHFGDGTRLSIL.

The gene calls are TRBV6-5 and TRBJ2-3; D perhaps matches TRBD2 (5 bases). The CDR3 runs 14 residues. V gave up 6 bases and J gave up 9 bases, with 19 bases separating them. Germline-derived CDR1 and CDR2 are MNHEY and SVGAGI. The CDR3 is CASSPFLESGTQYF. CDR3 sequence (DNA): TGTGCCAGCAGCCCGTTTTTAGAATCGGGGACGCAGTATTTT.

This clone was detected only a few times. The chain is built from TRBV7-9 and TRBJ2-1; the match to TRBD2 covers 7 bases. V trimming: 3 bases; J trimming: 1 base; junction bases outside the gene matches: 6. CDR3 size: 16 residues. The V gene's germline CDR1 is SEHNR and CDR2 FQNEAQ (reference sequence). CDR3 DNA: TGTGCCAGCAGCTTGAGGCGGGAGTCTTCCTACAATGAGCAGTTCTTC. It encodes CASSLRRESSYNEQFF.

The sample holds one count of this clone. The chain combines TRBV7-2 with TRBJ1-5, with a tentative D call TRBD1 (5 bases). V dropped 7 bases and J dropped 5 bases, with 15 bases sitting between them. CDR1 is SGHTA and CDR2 is FQGNSA in the germline V gene. The CDR3 is 14 residues long. The CDR3 DNA reads TGTGCCAGCAACCCATCGAAGGGGCATCAGCCCCAGCATTTT. Protein: CASNPSKGHQPQHF.

CDR3 sequence: CASSEGRVEAFF. The CDR3 bases are TGTGCCAGCAGTGAAGGCAGGGTTGAAGCTTTCTTT. The chain recombines TRBV6-1 with TRBJ1-1; maybe TRBD1 (5 bases). V was pared by 1 base and J by 7 bases, with 7 bases between. In germline, CDR1 is MNHNS, CDR2 SASEGT. The CDR3 totals 12 residues.

The V and J genes are TRBV28 and TRBJ1-2, with D perhaps matching TRBD1 (6 bases). The germline V gene encodes CDR1 MDHEN and CDR2 SYDVKM. V lost 7 bases and J lost 5, with 17 bases in between. The CDR3 has 14 residues. The CDR3 sequence: CASTRGGLGYGYTF. CDR3 DNA sequence: TGTGCCAGCACAAGGGGGGGCTTGGGGTATGGCTACACCTTC.

The chain uses TRBV7-8 and TRBJ2-3; D gene ambiguous. This CDR3 comprises 13 residues. Trimming took off 1 base at V and 4 bases at J, with 6 bases between the two ends. CDR1 is SGHVS, CDR2 FQNEAQ, per germline. CDR3 sequence (DNA): TGTGCCAGCAGCTTAGACAGCTCAGATACGCAGTATTTT. This sequence encodes CASSLDSSDTQYF. Drawing the rest from reference TRBV7-8 and TRBJ2-3, the complete variable domain is GAGVSQSPRYKVAKRGQDVALRCDPISGHVSLFWYQQALGQGPEFLTYFQNEAQLDKSGLPSDRFFAERPEGSVSTLKIQRTQQEDSAVYLCASSLDSSDTQYFGPGTRLTVL.

This chain uses TRBV2 with TRBJ2-2, with unresolved D. Trimming pared 5 bases from V and 0 bases from J, leaving 7 bases between. Germline V gene data show CDR1 as SNHLY and CDR2 as FYNNEI. The CDR3 runs 14 residues. The CDR3 protein is CASSLAPNTGELFF. The CDR3, as DNA: TGTGCCAGCAGTTTAGCTCCGAACACCGGGGAGCTGTTTTTT.

This clone appeared a few times. The same CDR3 can be traced to other DNA sequences in this sample. The V and J genes are TRBV5-1 and TRBJ2-5; D gene uncertain. This CDR3 region has 14 residues. V lost 0 bases and J lost 2, with 8 bases in between. Germline lookup yields CDR1 SGHRS and CDR2 YFSETQ. The CDR3 spells CASSLASGQETQYF. The CDR3 DNA sequence: TGCGCCAGCAGCTTGGCATCGGGTCAAGAGACCCAGTACTTC.

The gene calls are TRBV2 and TRBJ1-4; TRBD1 agrees at 12 bases. V lost 5 bases to trimming and J lost 7 bases; unmatched junction nucleotides: 8. CDR3 length equals 16 residues. Germline V CDR1 and CDR2: SNHLY, FYNNEI. The CDR3 protein is CASSTGQGALVEKLFF. DNA for the CDR3: TGTGCCAGCAGTACGGGACAGGGGGCTTTGGTTGAAAAACTGTTTTTT.

This sequence joins TRBV7-9 and TRBJ2-1; 7 nucleotides match TRBD1. The V segment lost 1 base and the J segment 4 bases; nucleotides outside the gene matches: 4. The CDR3 contains 15 residues. From germline, CDR1 is SEHNR and CDR2 FQNEAQ (reference sequence). CDR3 sequence: CASSLDGTVYNEQFF. The CDR3 region has the DNA TGTGCCAGCAGCTTAGACGGGACAGTTTACAATGAGCAGTTCTTC.

J is TRBJ2-1 and V is TRBV7-8, with unresolved D. Germline CDR1 reads SGHVS; CDR2 reads FQNEAQ. The ends were cut back, 0 bases at V and 9 bases at J, with 9 bases in the middle. The CDR3 extends over 13 amino acids. As DNA, the CDR3 is TGTGCCAGCAGCTTAGCGTTGACGGGTGAGCAGTTCTTC. This translates into CASSLALTGEQFF.

This chain joins TRBV5-4 and TRBJ1-2; weak D call: TRBD1 (5 bases). V was pared by 8 bases and J by 1 base, with 9 bases between. From germline, CDR1 is SGHNT and CDR2 YYREEE (reference sequence). The CDR3 contains 12 residues. CDR3 amino acids: CASWGGNYGYTF. The CDR3 DNA follows: TGTGCCAGTTGGGGGGGTAACTATGGCTACACCTTC.

V gene TRBV28 combines with J gene TRBJ2-7, with D possibly TRBD1 on 5 matching bases. Germline V gene sequence: CDR1 MDHEN, CDR2 SYDVKM. This CDR3 region has 12 residues. V lost 5 bases and J 6 bases, leaving 11 bases between the germline ends. The CDR3 bases are TGTGCCAGCAGTGTGACAGTATTCGAGCAGTACTTC. It is translated as CASSVTVFEQYF. Full variable domain (outside the CDR3, taken from reference TRBV28 and TRBJ2-7): DVKVTQSSRYLVKRTGEKVFLECVQDMDHENMFWYRQDPGLGLRLIYFSYDVKMKEKGDIPEGYSVSREKKERFSLILESASTNQTSMYLCASSVTVFEQYFGPGTRLTVT.

This sequence joins TRBV5-1 and TRBJ2-7; D may be TRBD1 (6 bases). V lost 2 bases to trimming and J lost 0 bases, with 9 bases between them. In germline, CDR1 is SGHRS, CDR2 YFSETQ. This CDR3 is 14 amino acids long. Here the CDR3 reads CASSFKQGSYEQYF. The CDR3 DNA reads TGCGCCAGCAGCTTCAAACAGGGCTCCTACGAGCAGTACTTC. Together with reference TRBV5-1 and TRBJ2-7, the CDR3 gives the full variable domain: KAGVTQTPRYLIKTRGQQVTLSCSPISGHRSVSWYQQTPGQGLQFLFEYFSETQRNKGNFPGRFSGRQFSNSRSEMNVSTLELGDSALYLCASSFKQGSYEQYFGPGTRLTVT.

This chain uses TRBV9 with TRBJ2-1; 8 bases match TRBD1. The CDR3 totals 15 residues. Trimming cost V 5 bases and J 4 bases; bases outside gene matches: 8. Germline lookup yields CDR1 SGDLS and CDR2 YYNGEE. CDR3 sequence reads: CASRGQGAPYNEQFF. In nucleotides, the CDR3 is TGTGCCAGCAGAGGTCAGGGGGCGCCGTACAATGAGCAGTTCTTC.

This chain connects TRBV19 to TRBJ1-5; 9 nucleotides agree with TRBD1. Germline CDR1 LNHDA, CDR2 SQIVND (reference sequence). The CDR3 is 15 amino acids. Losses at the gene ends were 6 bases for V and 6 bases for J; bases not matched to a gene: 9. CDR3 loop: CASRPGQGQFQPQHF. CDR3 coding DNA: TGTGCCAGTAGGCCCGGACAGGGGCAATTTCAGCCCCAGCATTTT.

This clone has just one count. V gene TRBV27 combines with J gene TRBJ2-5; D remains unclear. The last part of the DNA fits TRBJ2-7 better; the J call may be wrong. This CDR3 comprises 13 residues. CDR1 is MNHEY, CDR2 SMNVEV, per germline (reference sequence). The CDR3 region has the DNA TGTGCCAGCCAAGATTCGATCTCCTACGAGCAGTACTTC. It encodes CASQDSISYEQYF.

This clone was counted once. The chain is built from TRBV2 and TRBJ2-3, with TRBD1 matching 10 bases. The CDR3 has 16 amino acids. Germline V gene lookup returns CDR1 SNHLY and CDR2 FYNNEI. The trim removed 5 bases at V and 6 bases at J, leaving 11 bases unmatched. The CDR3 loop reads CASSLPTGGFEDTQYF. The CDR3 nucleotides are TGTGCCAGCAGTCTTCCGACAGGGGGCTTTGAGGATACGCAGTATTTT.